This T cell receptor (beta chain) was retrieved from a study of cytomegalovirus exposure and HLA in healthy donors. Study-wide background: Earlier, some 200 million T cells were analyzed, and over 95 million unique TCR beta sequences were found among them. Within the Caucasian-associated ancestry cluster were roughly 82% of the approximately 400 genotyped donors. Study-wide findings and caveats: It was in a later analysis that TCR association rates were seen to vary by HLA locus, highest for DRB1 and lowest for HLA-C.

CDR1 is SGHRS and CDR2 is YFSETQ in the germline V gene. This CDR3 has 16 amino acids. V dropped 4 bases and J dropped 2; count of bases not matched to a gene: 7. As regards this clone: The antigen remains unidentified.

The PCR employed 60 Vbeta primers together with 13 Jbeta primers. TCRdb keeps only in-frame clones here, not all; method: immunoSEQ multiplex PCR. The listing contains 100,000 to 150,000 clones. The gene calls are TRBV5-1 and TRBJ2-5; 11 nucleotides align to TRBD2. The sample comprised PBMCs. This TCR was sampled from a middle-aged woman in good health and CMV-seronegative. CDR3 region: CASSLEGLAAQETQYF. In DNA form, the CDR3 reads TGCGCCAGCAGCCTGGAGGGACTAGCGGCTCAAGAGACCCAGTACTTC.